One T cell receptor beta chain is described in this entry. Per the original data handling: Researchers report that nucleated cell counts were estimated from reference gene primer amplification. Only in-frame clones appear in the TCRdb table, and some are missing; sequencing was by immunoSEQ multiplex PCR. The V and J calls and clone size are taken from that table; D and trimming were inferred from the DNA. The data show 200,000 to 250,000 clones, around 89% seen once. This entry is derived from a study of blood T cell repertoires in COVID-19. As for the study in general: Acute and convalescent COVID-19 specimens originated in the United States, Italy and Spain.

The CDR3 contains 15 residues. V was cut by 6 bases and J by 3 bases, with 15 bases left in between. Germline V gives CDR1 SNHLY, CDR2 FYNNEI. The sequence derives from a man in his thirties or forties who had been exposed to COVID-19. Sequencing was done on a sample of PBMCs or T cells enriched from blood (not recorded which). The chain joins TRBV2 to TRBJ1-5; perhaps TRBD1 as D (6 bases). The CDR3 nucleotides read TGTGCCAGCAGCCCAGGACAGCTCCCCAATCAGCCCCAGCATTTT. Amino acid sequence: CASSPGQLPNQPQHF.